The source of this T cell receptor beta chain is a study of cytomegalovirus exposure and HLA in healthy donors. The germline gives CDR1 SGHTA, CDR2 FQGNSA. This CDR3 has 17 residues. Between the trimmed V and J ends, which lost 1 base and 4 bases, there was a span of 19 bases. The PCR used 60 Vbeta and 13 Jbeta primers. Authors' analysis steps: Among the unique TCR beta chains that a later analysis counted, 80 million to 100 million in all, about 10 million were shared. This table comes from immunoSEQ multiplex PCR, and its TCRdb copy is limited to in-frame clones, with some not included. The V and J calls and clone size come from that table; D and trimming were worked out from the DNA. The sample records 130,000 to 150,000 clones, approximately 82% being singletons.

The chain carries TRBV7-2 and TRBJ1-1; D uncertain. The source is a woman in her sixties in good health and CMV-seropositive. Sequenced sample: PBMCs. The CDR3 sequence is CASSLVPANGFGTEAFF. The DNA for the CDR3 is TGTGCCAGCAGCTTAGTTCCAGCGAACGGGTTCGGCACTGAAGCTTTCTTT.